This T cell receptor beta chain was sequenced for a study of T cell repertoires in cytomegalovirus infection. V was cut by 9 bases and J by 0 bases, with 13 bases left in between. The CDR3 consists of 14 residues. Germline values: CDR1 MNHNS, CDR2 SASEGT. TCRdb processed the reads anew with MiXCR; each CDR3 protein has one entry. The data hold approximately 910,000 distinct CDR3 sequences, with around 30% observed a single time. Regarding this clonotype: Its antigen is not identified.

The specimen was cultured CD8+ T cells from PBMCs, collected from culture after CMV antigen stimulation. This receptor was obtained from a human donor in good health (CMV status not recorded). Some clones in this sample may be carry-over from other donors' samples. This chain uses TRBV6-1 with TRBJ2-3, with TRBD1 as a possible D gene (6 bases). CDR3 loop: CASPGHLSTDTQYF. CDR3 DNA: TGTGCCAGTCCGGGACACTTAAGCACAGATACGCAGTATTTT.